The present T cell receptor beta chain was sequenced within a study of CD8 T cells in Susac syndrome. The TEMRA cells underwent FACS enrichment, while the CD8+ and CD4+ T cells underwent negative isolation. After extraction with the RNeasy kit, about 0.45 to 1 ug of the RNA was reverse transcribed using random hexamers. MiXCR, run by TCRdb on the immunoSEQ multiplex PCR reads, gives a single entry per CDR3 protein. This sample has about 90,000 distinct CDR3 sequences, with around 96% found just once. The CDR3 has 14 residues. The V segment lost 5 bases and the J segment 3 bases; nucleotides outside the gene matches: 6. Germline values: CDR1 WSHSY, CDR2 SAAADI.

Sequencing was carried out using CD8+ T cells from PBMCs. The chain recombines TRBV10-2 with TRBJ1-2; TRBD1 matches at 7 bases. This sequence originates from a human donor with Susac syndrome. The CDR3 bases are TGCGCCAGCAGTCATTCGGGACAGTACTATGGCTACACCTTC. It encodes CASSHSGQYYGYTF.